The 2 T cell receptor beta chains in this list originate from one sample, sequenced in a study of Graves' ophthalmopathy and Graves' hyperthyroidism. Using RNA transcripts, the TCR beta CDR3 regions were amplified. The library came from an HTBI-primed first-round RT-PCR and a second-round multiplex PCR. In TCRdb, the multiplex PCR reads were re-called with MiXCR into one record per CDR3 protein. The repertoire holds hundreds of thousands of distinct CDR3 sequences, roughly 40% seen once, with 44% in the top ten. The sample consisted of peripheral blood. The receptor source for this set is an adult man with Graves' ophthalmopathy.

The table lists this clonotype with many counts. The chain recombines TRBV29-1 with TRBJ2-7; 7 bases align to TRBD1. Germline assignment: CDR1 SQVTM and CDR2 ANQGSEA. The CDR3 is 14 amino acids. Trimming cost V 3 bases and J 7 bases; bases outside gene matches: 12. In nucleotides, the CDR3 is TGCAGCGTTGATGAGCAGGGGGTGGCGAGTGAGCAGTACTTC. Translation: CSVDEQGVASEQYF.

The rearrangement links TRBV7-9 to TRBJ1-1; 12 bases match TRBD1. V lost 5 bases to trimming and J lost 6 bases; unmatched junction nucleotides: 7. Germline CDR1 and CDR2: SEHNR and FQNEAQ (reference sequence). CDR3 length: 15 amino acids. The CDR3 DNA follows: TGTGCCAGCAGCGGCGGGACAGGGGGCTTGGCTGAAGCTTTCTTT. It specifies CASSGGTGGLAEAFF.